This T cell receptor (beta chain) is from a study of T cells in tuberculosis. Study-wide results and caveats: Smaller alpha distances in active tuberculosis partly reflected shorter CDR3-alpha lengths.

Note on this clone: The antigen is undetermined.

The time point denotes: new active TB diagnosis, blood taken before or within 7 days of starting treatment. Included patients were adults of at least 18, HIV-seronegative, South African. V lost 6 bases and J lost 6, with 11 bases in between. This CDR3 comprises 12 residues. CDR1 and CDR2 from the germline V gene are MNHNS and SASEGT. The method was immunoSEQ multiplex PCR; TCRdb's version includes in-frame clones alone and lacks a portion of them. The data contain around 33,000 clones, about 90% of them singletons. Sequenced material: PBMCs, taken at tuberculosis diagnosis. This sequence was found in an adult with tuberculosis. V is TRBV6-1 and J is TRBJ1-1, with unresolved D. CDR3 residues: CASSGISAEAFF. CDR3 DNA: TGTGCCAGCAGCGGGATCTCCGCTGAAGCTTTCTTT.